Reported below is one T cell receptor beta chain. This record belongs to a study of blood T cell repertoires in COVID-19. Trimming took 2 bases from V and 3 from J, leaving 5 bases between them. The CDR3 has 13 residues. Germline V gene sequence: CDR1 ENHRY, CDR2 SYGVKD. Clones were sequenced by immunoSEQ multiplex PCR, and TCRdb holds only the in-frame ones, with some missing. The table lists tens of thousands of clones, approximately 84% of them singletons. The chain uses TRBV10-3 and TRBJ2-4; D unclear. The sequencing sample was made of peripheral blood. This TCR was sampled from a man between 65 and 80 years old with active COVID-19. The CDR3 region is CAISEGSKNIQYF. The CDR3 nucleotides are TGTGCCATCAGTGAGGGCAGCAAAAACATTCAGTACTTC.